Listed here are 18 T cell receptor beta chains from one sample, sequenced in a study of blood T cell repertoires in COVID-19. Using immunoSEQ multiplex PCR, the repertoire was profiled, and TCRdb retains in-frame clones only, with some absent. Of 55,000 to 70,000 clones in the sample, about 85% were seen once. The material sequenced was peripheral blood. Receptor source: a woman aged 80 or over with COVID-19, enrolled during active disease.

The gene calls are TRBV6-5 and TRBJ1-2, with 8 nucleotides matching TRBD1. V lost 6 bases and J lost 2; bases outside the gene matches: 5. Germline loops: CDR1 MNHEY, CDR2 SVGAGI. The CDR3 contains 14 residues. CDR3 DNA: TGTGCCAGCAGCCGGACAGGGAAAAACTATGGCTACACCTTC. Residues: CASSRTGKNYGYTF.

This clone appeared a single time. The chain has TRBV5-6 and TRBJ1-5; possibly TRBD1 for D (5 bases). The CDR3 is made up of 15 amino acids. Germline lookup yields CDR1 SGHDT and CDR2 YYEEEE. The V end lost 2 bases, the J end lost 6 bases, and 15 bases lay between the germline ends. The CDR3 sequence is CASSLGTGRTQPQHF. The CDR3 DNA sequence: TGTGCCAGCAGCTTAGGGACCGGGAGGACTCAGCCCCAGCATTTT. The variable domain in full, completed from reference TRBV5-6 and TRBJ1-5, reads DAGVTQSPTHLIKTRGQQVTLRCSPKSGHDTVSWYQQALGQGPQFIFQYYEEEERQRGNFPDRFSGHQFPNYSSELNVNALLLGDSALYLCASSLGTGRTQPQHFGDGTRLSIL.

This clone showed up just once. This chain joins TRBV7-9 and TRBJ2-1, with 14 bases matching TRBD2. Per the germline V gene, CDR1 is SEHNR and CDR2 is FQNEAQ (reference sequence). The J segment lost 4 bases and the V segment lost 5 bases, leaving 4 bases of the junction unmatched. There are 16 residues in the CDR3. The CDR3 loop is CASSNRLAGGYNEQFF. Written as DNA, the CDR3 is TGTGCCAGCAGCAACCGACTAGCGGGGGGGTACAATGAGCAGTTCTTC.

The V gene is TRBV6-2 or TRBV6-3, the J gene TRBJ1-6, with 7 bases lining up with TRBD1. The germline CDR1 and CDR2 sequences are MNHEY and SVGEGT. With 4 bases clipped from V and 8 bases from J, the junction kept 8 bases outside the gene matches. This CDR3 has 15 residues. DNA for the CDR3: TGTGCCAGCAGTTCGACCAGACAGGGTTATTCACCCCTCCACTTT. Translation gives CASSSTRQGYSPLHF.

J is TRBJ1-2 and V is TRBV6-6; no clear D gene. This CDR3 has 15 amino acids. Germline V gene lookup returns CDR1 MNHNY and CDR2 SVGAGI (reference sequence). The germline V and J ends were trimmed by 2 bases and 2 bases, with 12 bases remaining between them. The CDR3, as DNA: TGTGCCAGCAGTTACATGTCAGCCGGGAACTATGGCTACACCTTC. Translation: CASSYMSAGNYGYTF.

CDR3 loop: CASSPLPRAGNTIYF. In nucleotides, the CDR3 is TGTGCCAGCAGCCCACTACCCAGGGCCGGAAACACCATATATTTT. V usage is TRBV3-1 (or the pseudogene TRBV3-2) and J usage is TRBJ1-3; D may be TRBD1 (5 bases). Germline assignment: CDR1 LGHDT and CDR2 YNNKEL (reference sequence). Deletions cut 4 bases from V and 4 bases from J, with 14 bases between. This CDR3 has 15 amino acids.

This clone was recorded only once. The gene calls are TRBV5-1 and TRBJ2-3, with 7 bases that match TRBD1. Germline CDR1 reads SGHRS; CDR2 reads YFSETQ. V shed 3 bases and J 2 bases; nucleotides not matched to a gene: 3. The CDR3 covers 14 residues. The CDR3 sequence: CASSSTGNTDTQYF. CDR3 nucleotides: TGCGCCAGCAGCTCGACAGGGAACACAGATACGCAGTATTTT.

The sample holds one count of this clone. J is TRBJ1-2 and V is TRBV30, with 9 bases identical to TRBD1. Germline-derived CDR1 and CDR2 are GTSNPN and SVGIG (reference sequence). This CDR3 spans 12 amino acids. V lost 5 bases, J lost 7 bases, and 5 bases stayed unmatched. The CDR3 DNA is TGTGCCTGGGGACGACAGGGGGGTGGCTACACCTTC. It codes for CAWGRQGGGYTF. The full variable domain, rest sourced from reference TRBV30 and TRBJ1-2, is SQTIHQWPATLVQPVGSPLSLECTVEGTSNPNLYWYRQAAGRGLQLLFYSVGIGQISSEVPQNLSASRPQDRQFILSSKKLLLSDSGFYLCAWGRQGGGYTFGSGTRLTVV.

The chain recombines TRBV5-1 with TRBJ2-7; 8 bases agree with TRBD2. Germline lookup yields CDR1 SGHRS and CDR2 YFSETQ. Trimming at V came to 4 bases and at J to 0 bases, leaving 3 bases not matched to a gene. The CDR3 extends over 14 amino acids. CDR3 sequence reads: CASSAGRGSYEQYF. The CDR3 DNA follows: TGCGCCAGCAGCGCCGGGAGGGGCTCCTACGAGCAGTACTTC.

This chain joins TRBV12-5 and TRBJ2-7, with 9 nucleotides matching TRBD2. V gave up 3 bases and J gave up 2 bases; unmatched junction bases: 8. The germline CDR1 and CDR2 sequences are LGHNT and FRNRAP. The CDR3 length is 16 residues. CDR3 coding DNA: TGTGCTAGTGGTTTCTACACTAGCGGGCGGACCTACGAGCAGTACTTC. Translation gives CASGFYTSGRTYEQYF.

In nucleotides, the CDR3 is TGTGCTAGTGGCCACCAGGTCACAGATACGCAGTATTTT. This sequence encodes CASGHQVTDTQYF. V gene TRBV12-5 combines with J gene TRBJ2-3; no clear D gene. Germline assignment: CDR1 LGHNT and CDR2 FRNRAP. V lost 6 bases to trimming and J lost 2 bases, with 9 bases between them. This CDR3 is built from 13 residues. Full variable domain (missing parts from reference TRBV12-5 and TRBJ2-3): DARVTQTPRHKVTEMGQEVTMRCQPILGHNTVFWYRQTMMQGLELLAYFRNRAPLDDSGMPKDRFSAEMPDATLATLKIQPSEPRDSAVYFCASGHQVTDTQYFGPGTRLTVL.

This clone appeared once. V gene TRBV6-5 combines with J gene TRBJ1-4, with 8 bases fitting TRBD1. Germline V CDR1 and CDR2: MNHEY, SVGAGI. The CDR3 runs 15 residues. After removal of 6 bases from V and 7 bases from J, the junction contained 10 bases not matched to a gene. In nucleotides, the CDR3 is TGTGCCAGCAGGCTTGGACAGGGAATGTTTGAAAAACTGTTTTTT. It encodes CASRLGQGMFEKLFF.

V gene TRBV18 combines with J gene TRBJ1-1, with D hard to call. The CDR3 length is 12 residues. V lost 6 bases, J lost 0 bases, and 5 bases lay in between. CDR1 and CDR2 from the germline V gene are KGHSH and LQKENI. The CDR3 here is CASSNMNTEAFF. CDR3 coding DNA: TGTGCCAGCTCTAATATGAACACTGAAGCTTTCTTT.

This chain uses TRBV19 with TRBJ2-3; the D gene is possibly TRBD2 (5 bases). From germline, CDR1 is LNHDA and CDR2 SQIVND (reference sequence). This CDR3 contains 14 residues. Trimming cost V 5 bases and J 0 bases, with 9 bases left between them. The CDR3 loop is CASSPRTSTDTQYF. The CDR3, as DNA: TGTGCCAGTAGTCCCCGGACTAGCACAGATACGCAGTATTTT.

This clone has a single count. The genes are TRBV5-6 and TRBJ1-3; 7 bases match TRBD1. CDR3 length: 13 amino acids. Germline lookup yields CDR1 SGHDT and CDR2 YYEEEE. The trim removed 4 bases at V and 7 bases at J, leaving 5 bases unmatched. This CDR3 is CASSRDRVNTIYF. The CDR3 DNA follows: TGTGCCAGCAGCCGAGACAGGGTGAACACCATATATTTT.

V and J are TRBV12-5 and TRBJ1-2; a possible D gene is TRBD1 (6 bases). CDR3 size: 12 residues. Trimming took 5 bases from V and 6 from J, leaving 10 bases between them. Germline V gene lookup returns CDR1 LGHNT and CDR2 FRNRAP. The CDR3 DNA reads TGTGCTAGTGGTCCAGGGGTGGATGGCTACACCTTC. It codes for CASGPGVDGYTF.

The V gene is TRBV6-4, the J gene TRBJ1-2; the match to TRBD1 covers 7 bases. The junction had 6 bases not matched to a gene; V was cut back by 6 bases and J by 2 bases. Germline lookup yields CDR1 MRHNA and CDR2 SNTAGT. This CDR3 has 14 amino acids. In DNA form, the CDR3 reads TGTGCCAGCAGCAGAAGGACAGGAAACTATGGCTACACCTTC. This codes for CASSRRTGNYGYTF.

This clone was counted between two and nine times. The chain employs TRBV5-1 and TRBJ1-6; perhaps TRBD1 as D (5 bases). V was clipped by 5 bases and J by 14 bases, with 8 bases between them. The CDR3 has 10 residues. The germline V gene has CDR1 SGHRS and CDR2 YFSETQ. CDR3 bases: TGCGCCAGCAGAGGGGAAACCCTCCACTTT. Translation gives CASRGETLHF.